This T cell receptor beta chain was observed in a study of cytomegalovirus exposure and HLA in healthy donors (dated by TCRdb to 2017 to 2019). Concerning the study at large: According to an earlier analysis of 587 of the donors, some 180 million T cells yielded over 100 million unique TCR beta sequences and approximately 280 Gb of sequence data. Across some 400 genotyped donors of the cohort, an average of about 240,000 unique TCR beta nucleotide sequences per donor were sequenced, and roughly a sixth of those sequences were non-productive. The study aimed to test whether signatures of past pathogen exposure could be identified by cataloging public T cell receptors. An early release that covered 640 HLA-typed donors contained approximately 300 gigabases of sequencing data and 80 million or so unique TCR sequences. All discovery cohort repertoires had been generated using a single sequencing platform. Roughly five DR-DQ haplotypes were handled as single units for association and clustering because linkage in the cohort was strong. The number of donors typed differed by locus, with roughly 620-640 for A, B, C, DRB1 and DQB1, over 500 for DQA1, 606 for DPA1, and under 490 for DPB1. HLA typing covered class I and class II loci at four-digit resolution. In the later analysis, no new phenotypic data were used to find candidate immune exposures; instead, reliance was placed on TCR beta sequences and their occurrence across donors. Of the roughly 400 genotyped donors, 80% to 90% were placed in the genetic ancestry cluster associated with self-reported Caucasian donors. Donor age, sex, ethnicity and CMV serostatus were compiled alongside the repertoire data. In a later genetic analysis, genome-wide SNP genotypes for about three fifths of the roughly 670 donors were used, and that subset was treated as a discovery cohort. Besides the first cohort of around 700 subjects, a separate validation cohort made up of over 100 different subjects was used. An earlier analysis of several hundred of the donors applied high-throughput TCR beta sequencing to assess whether each TCR beta V gene segment acted as functional or pseudogenic. To predict cytomegalovirus infection status, the study brought together high-throughput TCR immunosequencing, statistical association of individual TCRs with disease status, and machine learning. A later analysis re-examined previously published TCR beta repertoires from more than 650 donors and added high-resolution HLA genotyping to investigate patterns of TCR occurrence. The study used immunosequencing to profile the T cell repertoires of several hundred subjects and linked those repertoires to cytomegalovirus serostatus. Broad study findings and their caveats: Correlated functional status among segregating V segments might reflect linkage disequilibrium, but an unknown experimental factor could not be ruled out. According to a later genetic analysis, donors in an Asian-associated ancestry cluster had fewer N-insertions in productive TCRs than the roughly 670-donor mean. According to a later analysis, TCR association rates differed among HLA loci, with DRB1 alleles showing the most associated TCRs and HLA-C alleles showing the fewest. In a later analysis, HLA-associated TCR beta chains were found to be more clonally expanded and to have lower generation probabilities than equally common non-associated chains. A later analysis associated 15,000 to 20,000 TCR beta sequences with specific HLA alleles at a false discovery rate of 0.05. The study listed 150 to 200 TCR beta chains as associated with cytomegalovirus. It was suggested by the authors that the approach could potentially be generalized to other disease states and immunological phenotypes. A further reported finding was that TCR beta sequences accurately predicted the HLA-A and HLA-B alleles for most subjects in the first cohort. An earlier analysis of approximately 600 of the donors showed that most TCR beta V segments appeared in productive rearrangements either about 87% or about 30% of the time, which broadly matched IMGT annotations. HLA typing was unavailable for some donors at each locus, so association tests used only the typed subset. A cluster of highly shared sequence variants was judged likely to be a technical artifact of the sequencing pipeline. Because counts were too low, seventeen rarely observed V segments, including chromosome 9 orphons, were excluded from the earlier analysis of 587 of the donors. For the cohort, immune exposure information was limited to CMV serostatus. Assigning TCR associations to individual alleles was difficult when HLA alleles, especially DR and DQ, strongly co-occurred. This cohort had only TCR beta chains sequenced, and the lack of alpha or paired-chain data limited which features could be detected. Because the 87-base-pair reads could not distinguish some IMGT-functional V segments, including TRBV6-2 and TRBV6-3, those segments were excluded. Most TCR sequences were seen in very few donors, while some public TCRs were found in many individuals. An association between a missense DCLRE1C variant and V-gene and J-gene trimming of TCR beta chains was found in a later genetic analysis and replicated in an independent cohort. Presence/absence analyses assumed roughly uniform sequencing depth across donors, an assumption that may not hold. According to a later analysis, parvovirus B19, influenza, CMV and Epstein-Barr virus appeared linked to several top co-occurrence clusters. In vitro tests confirmed that three of the cytomegalovirus-associated TCR beta chains recognize cytomegalovirus antigens. The classifier was reported to diagnose cytomegalovirus status with high specificity and sensitivity in both the original cohort and the validation cohort. In a later analysis, most CMV-associated TCR beta chains were found to appear HLA-restricted, with HLA associations seemingly driven largely by CMV exposure.

The cohort was made up of about 670 healthy bone marrow donors. Cohort members were all nominally healthy when sampled, although unrecorded immune exposures were likely present. The donor tested CMV seronegative, placing the donor among the 350 or so seronegative members of the cohort. A peripheral blood sample was provided by each donor, and peripheral blood mononuclear cells were used for TCR beta sequencing. The Qiagen DNeasy Blood Extraction Kit was used to extract genomic DNA from the blood cell samples. This clone was detected only a few times. Its antigen specificity is not known. No clone much larger than this one lies a single base away; base qualities are absent. Reading from cysteine to phenylalanine, the CDR3 counts 18 amino acids. The only DNA kept is the CDR3, 54 bases in frame from the first base. According to the germline V gene, CDR1 reads SGHVS and CDR2 reads FQNEAQ. V is pruned by 4 bases and J by 3 bases, leaving 17 bases of the junction without a gene match.

The library was obtained by the immunoSEQ multiplex PCR assay. A mixture of 60 forward primers for TCR Vbeta segments and 13 reverse primers for TCR Jbeta segments was used in the multiplex PCR. Amplification of the CDR3 region of rearranged TCR beta genes was performed with a multiplex PCR assay on genomic DNA. The Illumina HiSeq System was used to sequence the amplified TCR beta libraries as 87-base-pair reads. The paper's processing steps were these. A later analysis counted about 82 million unique TCR beta chains across the 700 or so repertoires, and 9 million to 14 million of these chains were shared by at least two donors. To remove PCR and sequencing errors, raw reads were error-corrected and collapsed into unique sequences using a nearest-neighbor algorithm that merged closely related sequences. Alignment of CDR3 sequences to IMGT reference sequences was used to assign V, D and J gene segments. Each retained sequence needed at least a six-nucleotide match to both a V gene segment and a J gene segment. Rearrangements were called productive when the CDR3 lacked stop codons and stayed in frame with V and J; all others were non-productive. Following IMGT convention, CDR3 was defined as the stretch from the second conserved V-encoded cysteine up to the conserved J-encoded phenylalanine. In an earlier analysis of 500 to 650 of the donors, sequences lacking an unambiguous match to a single V gene segment were excluded. An earlier analysis of approximately 590 of the donors called V segments functional above 56.7% productive rearrangements and segregating when the between-donor standard deviation exceeded 5%. A statistical classification framework was built for diagnosing cytomegalovirus status from the catalog of TCR beta chain sequences. V and J gene assignment, in a later analysis, came from comparing TCR nucleotide sequences with IMGT/GENE-DB human TR gene sequences. The TCRdist pipeline was used in a later analysis to assign CDR3 sequences and most-parsimonious VDJ recombination scenarios. In a later analysis, each TCR beta chain was defined by its CDR3 amino acid sequence together with its V-gene family, and reads lacking a unique V-gene family were excluded. A later analysis removed roughly 590 highly shared, low-generation-probability nucleotide sequences to deal with suspected cross-contamination and a sequencing artifact. A later analysis calculated a clonal expansion index for each public chain from normalized within-repertoire ranks of inferred template counts. Generation probabilities in a later analysis came from a VDJ recombination model fitted to out-of-frame rearrangements, and those results were checked against IGoR. Hypergeometric tests were used in a later analysis to score TCR-TCR, TCR-HLA and TCR-CMV co-occurrence, with a repertoire-size bias correction applied to the TCR pairs. False discovery rates were estimated in a later analysis by permuting HLA or CMV assignments 20 times. In a later analysis, co-occurring TCRs were grouped using DBSCAN, and TCRdist sequence similarity was added for clustering within HLA-allele-positive subsets. Repertoires with fewer than 30,000 or more than 120,000 public chains, plus five repertoires with anomalous nucleotide sharing, were excluded from co-occurrence clustering. This immuneACCESS table, as held by TCRdb, lists in-frame sequences with V and J called but not all clones. Of the missing ones, under half trace to an unresolved V gene in checked studies; the others have no known cause. The V and J calls and clone size were taken over from that table, and D and trimming were inferred from the DNA. The sample yields under 200,000 clones; around two thirds were counted once. 1.3% to 1.5% of the sample goes to the ten largest clones.

Recombination joined TRBV7-8 with TRBJ1-1; TRBD1 agrees with 7 junctional bases. Sequencing was done on a sample of PBMCs. The sequence was collected from a man over 45 in good health and CMV-seronegative. CDR3 protein: CASSSSRQGEIRDTEAFF. In nucleotide form, the sequence is TGTGCCAGCAGCTCATCCAGACAGGGCGAGATAAGGGACACTGAAGCTTTCTTT.